This TCR beta chain came from a study of blood T cells in healthy people across ages. A sample-barcoded 5' primer and a J-beta primer mix were used in a second PCR of about 7 to 12 cycles. TCRdb called the 5' RACE reads again in MiXCR, with one record for every CDR3 protein. The data hold more than 900,000 distinct CDR3 sequences, with about 25% observed a single time. Whole-study findings and limits: Unknown donor CMV status possibly confounded expanded clonotype changes.

The CDR3 is made up of 15 amino acids. The V gene's germline CDR1 is MNHEY and CDR2 SMNVEV (reference sequence). With respect to this clonotype: Its specificity is unknown.

These sequences were also reported in another study, on T cells of mothers and their children.

The sequence came from a girl aged 2-10 years in good health. Sequenced: blood. The chain employs TRBV27 and TRBJ2-5; D may correspond to TRBD1 or TRBD2 (6 bases each). The last part of the DNA fits TRBJ2-1 better; the J call may be wrong. CDR3 in DNA: TGTGCCAGCTCGGAGGGGGAGAAGCTTTACAATGAGCAGTTCTTC. Amino acid sequence: CASSEGEKLYNEQFF.